This TCR beta chain was identified during a study of T cell repertoires in aging, cancer and after chemotherapy. Study at large: Paired samples before and after chemotherapy came from chronic lymphocytic leukemia patients on fludarabine- or bendamustine-based regimens. About 8.8 million TCR reads were in the whole dataset.

Study findings and constraints: In hematological cancer patients, infiltrated lymphoid organs may have impaired thymic emigration or peripheral T cell expansion. Age-matched healthy donors had significantly more diverse, less clonal blood TCR repertoires than untreated cancer patients.

Peripheral blood genomic DNA, not sorted cells or RNA, was the template. CDR3 length: 15 residues. V lost 0 bases and J lost 1, with 7 bases in between. Per germline, CDR1 KGHDR and CDR2 SFDVKD. TRB rearrangements spanning V, D and J were amplified using mixed TRB-A/B primers. One entry per CDR3 protein results from TCRdb running MiXCR on the multiplex PCR reads. In the table there are hundreds of distinct CDR3 sequences, more than 20% of which are singletons. By share, this clonotype counts as medium-sized. The antigen remains unidentified. The chain uses TRBV24-1 and TRBJ2-3; unclear D gene. This TCR derives from a human donor with a blood cancer. The material sequenced was blood. The CDR3 DNA follows: TGTGCCACCAGTGATTTGCCATCAGGCACAGATACGCAGTATTTT. Its protein is CATSDLPSGTDTQYF.